This T cell receptor beta chain appears in the sequencing data of a study of regulatory dendritic cells for organ transplantation. Repertoires were generated with immunoSEQ multiplex PCR, while TCRdb's copy carries only in-frame clones and drops some. The sample carries roughly 9,300 clones, about two thirds recorded once. Allogeneic regulatory or mature dendritic cells were co-cultured for less than six days with CFSE-labeled sorted T cells at 1:10. Only a few counts were recorded for this clone. The antigen is not known. This TCR was recovered from a human donor in good health. Specimen: naive CD4+ T cells from blood cultured with dendritic cells. The subset denotes: CD45RA+ naive T cells.

CDR3 loop: CASADRASGDNQPQHF. For the CDR3, the DNA is TGTGCCAGTGCTGACAGGGCTTCTGGTGACAATCAGCCCCAGCATTTT. The chain employs TRBV19 and TRBJ1-5, with 7 bases aligning to TRBD1. There are 16 residues in the CDR3. V shed 8 bases, J shed 3 bases, and the junction held 13 bases outside the gene matches. CDR1 is LNHDA and CDR2 is SQIVND in the germline V gene (reference sequence).